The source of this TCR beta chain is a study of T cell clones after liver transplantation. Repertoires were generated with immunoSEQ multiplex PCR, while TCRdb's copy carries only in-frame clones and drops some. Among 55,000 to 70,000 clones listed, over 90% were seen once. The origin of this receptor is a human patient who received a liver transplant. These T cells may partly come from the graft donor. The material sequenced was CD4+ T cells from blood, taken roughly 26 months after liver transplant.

CDR3 in amino acids: CASRPLASGSGEQYF. Here the CDR3 DNA reads TGTGCCAGCAGGCCACTGGCTAGCGGGAGTGGCGAGCAGTACTTC. V gene TRBV2 combines with J gene TRBJ2-7; 10 bases match TRBD2. The CDR3 is 15 residues long. The V gene end was trimmed by 6 bases and the J gene end by 6 bases; junction bases not matched to a gene: 11. Germline V gene data show CDR1 as SNHLY and CDR2 as FYNNEI. The full variable domain, with the rest looked up from reference TRBV2 and TRBJ2-7, is EPEVTQTPSHQVTQMGQEVILRCVPISNHLYFYWYRQILGQKVEFLVSFYNNEISEKSEIFDDQFSVERPDGSNFTLKIRSTKLEDSAMYFCASRPLASGSGEQYFGPGTRLTVT.